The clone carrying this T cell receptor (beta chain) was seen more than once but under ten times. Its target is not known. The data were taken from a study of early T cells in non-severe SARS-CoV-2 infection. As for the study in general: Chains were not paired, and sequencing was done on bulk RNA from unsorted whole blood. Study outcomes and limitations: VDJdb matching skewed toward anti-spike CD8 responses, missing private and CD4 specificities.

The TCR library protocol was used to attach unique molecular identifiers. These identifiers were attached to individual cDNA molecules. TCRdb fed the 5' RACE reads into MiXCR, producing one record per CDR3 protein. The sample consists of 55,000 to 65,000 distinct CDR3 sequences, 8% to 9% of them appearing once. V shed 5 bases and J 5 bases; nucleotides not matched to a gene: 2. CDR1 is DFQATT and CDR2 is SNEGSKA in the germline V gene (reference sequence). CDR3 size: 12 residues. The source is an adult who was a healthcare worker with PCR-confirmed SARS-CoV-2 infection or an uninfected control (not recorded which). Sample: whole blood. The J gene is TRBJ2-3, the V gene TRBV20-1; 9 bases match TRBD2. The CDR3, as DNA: TGCAGTGCTGCTAGCGGGATAGATACGCAGTATTTT. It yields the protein CSAASGIDTQYF.